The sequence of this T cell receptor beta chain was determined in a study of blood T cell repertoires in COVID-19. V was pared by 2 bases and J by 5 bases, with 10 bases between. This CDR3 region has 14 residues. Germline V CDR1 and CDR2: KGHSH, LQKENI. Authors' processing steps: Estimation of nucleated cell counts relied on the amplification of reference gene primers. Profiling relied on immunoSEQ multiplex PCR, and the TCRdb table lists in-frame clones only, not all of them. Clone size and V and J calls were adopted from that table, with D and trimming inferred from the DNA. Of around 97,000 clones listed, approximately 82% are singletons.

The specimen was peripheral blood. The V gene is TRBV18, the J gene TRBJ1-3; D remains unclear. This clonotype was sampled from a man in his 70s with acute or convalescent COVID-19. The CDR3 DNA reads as TGTGCCAGCTCACCATCCGGGTCCCGAAACACCATATATTTT. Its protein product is CASSPSGSRNTIYF. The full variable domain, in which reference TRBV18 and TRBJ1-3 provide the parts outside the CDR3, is NAGVMQNPRHLVRRRGQEARLRCSPMKGHSHVYWYRQLPEEGLKFMVYLQKENIIDESGMPKERFSAEFPKEGPSILRIQQVVRGDSAAYFCASSPSGSRNTIYFGEGSWLTVV.